This is a list of T cell receptor beta chains from one sample in a study of blood T cell repertoires in COVID-19. Only in-frame clones appear in the TCRdb table, and some are missing; sequencing was by immunoSEQ multiplex PCR. Of 260,000 or so clones listed, approximately 81% are singletons. What was sequenced was PBMCs or T cells enriched from blood (not recorded which). These receptors all stem from a woman aged 50 to 60 who had recovered from COVID-19. CDR3s include the opening cysteine and the closing phenylalanine or tryptophan. The D gene is left open where the match is weak. Not all rows give a size; the values are once, few, many and, for expanded clones, a class.

v_call	clone_size	j_call	d_call	cdr3_nt	cdr3_aa
TRBV27	.	TRBJ2-6	TRBD1	TGTGCCAGCAGGCGTCAGACAGGGGCGTACTCTGGGGCCAACGTCCTGACTTTC	CASRRQTGAYSGANVLTF
TRBV2	.	TRBJ1-1	TRBD1	TGTGCCAGCAGCCTACTTTCCGGGACAGGGGGCGCCGAGGCTTTCTTT	CASSLLSGTGGAEAFF
TRBV30	once	TRBJ1-4	.	TGTGCCTGGAGTGTACTGGGGGGATATGGCGAAAAACTGTTTTTT	CAWSVLGGYGEKLFF
TRBV27	.	TRBJ1-2	.	TGTGCCAGCAGTGGCGGGGGCGCCGGCTATGGCTACACCTTC	CASSGGGAGYGYTF
TRBV5-1	.	TRBJ2-1	.	TGCGCCAGCAGCTTCGAAGGGGGCTCCTACAATGAGCAGTTCTTC	CASSFEGGSYNEQFF
TRBV5-4	.	TRBJ1-1	.	TGTGCCAGCAGCTTGGCCTTACAGGGCACTGAAGCTTTCTTT	CASSLALQGTEAFF
TRBV7-2	.	TRBJ1-4	.	TGTGCCAGCAGCTTAATCGGCAGGGGTGGTAATGAAAAACTGTTTTTT	CASSLIGRGGNEKLFF
TRBV27	once	TRBJ1-1	.	TGTGCCAGCAGTTTATTGGCGGCCTCTGAAGCTTTCTTT	CASSLLAASEAFF
TRBV7-2	few	TRBJ1-1	.	TGTGCCAGCACCTTCGCGGGGAGGACTGAAGCTTTCTTT	CASTFAGRTEAFF
TRBV30	.	TRBJ2-5	.	TGTGCCTGGGGCGGGGAAGAGACCCAGTACTTC	CAWGGEETQYF
TRBV18	.	TRBJ2-7	TRBD1	TGTGCCAGCTCACCCGACAGGGTCCACGAGCAGTACTTC	CASSPDRVHEQYF
TRBV2	.	TRBJ1-1	.	TGTGCCAGCAGACCCTGGGGCTTTGGAGCTGGCACTGAAGCTTTCTTT	CASRPWGFGAGTEAFF
TRBV11-2	.	TRBJ1-1	TRBD1	TGTGCCAGCAGCTTTTGGACAGGCTCGAACACTGAAGCTTTCTTT	CASSFWTGSNTEAFF
TRBV9	.	TRBJ2-3	.	TGTGCCAGCAGCGTAGGCCCGCGCGCCGGCACAGATACGCAGTATTTT	CASSVGPRAGTDTQYF
TRBV25-1	.	TRBJ1-3	.	TGTGCCAGCAGTGAATACAGGGGTACTGGAAACACCATATATTTT	CASSEYRGTGNTIYF
TRBV18	.	TRBJ1-2	.	TGTGCCAGCTCACCCACGGACAATTATGGCTACACCTTC	CASSPTDNYGYTF
TRBV12-3/TRBV12-4	.	TRBJ1-2	.	TGTGCCAGCAGTTTACTAAACTATGGCTACACCTTC	CASSLLNYGYTF
TRBV7-2	.	TRBJ2-5	.	TGTGCCAGCAGCCCTCGGCAGGGTCAGGAGACCCAGTACTTC	CASSPRQGQETQYF
TRBV28	.	TRBJ1-1	.	TGTGCCAGCAGTCCTACGTCGAAAGCTTTCTTT	CASSPTSKAFF
TRBV5-1	.	TRBJ1-1	.	TGCGCCAGCAGCCCGGTCGGGGGATCGAACACTGAAGCTTTCTTT	CASSPVGGSNTEAFF
TRBV4-3	.	TRBJ1-1	.	TGCGCCAGCAGCCAAGATAGACGACAGAACACTGAAGCTTTCTTT	CASSQDRRQNTEAFF
TRBV27	.	TRBJ1-1	.	TGTGCCAGCAGTTCCTACACTGAAGCTTTCTTT	CASSSYTEAFF
TRBV5-1	.	TRBJ1-6	TRBD1	TGCGCCAGCAGCCTAGGACAGGTCTCCTATAATTCACCCCTCCACTTT	CASSLGQVSYNSPLHF
TRBV11-3	.	TRBJ1-6	TRBD1	TGTGCCAGTCGACAGGGGTGGAATTCACCCCTCCACTTT	CASRQGWNSPLHF
TRBV5-1	few	TRBJ1-6	.	TGCGCCAGCAGCATGAGAGACAGTTCACCCCTCCACTTT	CASSMRDSSPLHF
TRBV18	.	TRBJ2-1	TRBD1	TGTGCCAGCTCACCAGACAGGGGAAGGAGTGAGCAGTTCTTC	CASSPDRGRSEQFF
TRBV9	.	TRBJ1-4	TRBD1	TGTGCCAGCAGCCCCTCCCGGACAGGGGTGGGTGAAAAACTGTTTTTT	CASSPSRTGVGEKLFF
TRBV7-9	.	TRBJ1-2	.	TGTGCCAGCAGCTTAGAATTTTTGGCTACTAACTCTGGCTACACCTTC	CASSLEFLATNSGYTF
TRBV12-3/TRBV12-4	.	TRBJ1-3	.	TGTGCCAGCAGTTTAGTTCGGGGAAACACCATATATTTT	CASSLVRGNTIYF